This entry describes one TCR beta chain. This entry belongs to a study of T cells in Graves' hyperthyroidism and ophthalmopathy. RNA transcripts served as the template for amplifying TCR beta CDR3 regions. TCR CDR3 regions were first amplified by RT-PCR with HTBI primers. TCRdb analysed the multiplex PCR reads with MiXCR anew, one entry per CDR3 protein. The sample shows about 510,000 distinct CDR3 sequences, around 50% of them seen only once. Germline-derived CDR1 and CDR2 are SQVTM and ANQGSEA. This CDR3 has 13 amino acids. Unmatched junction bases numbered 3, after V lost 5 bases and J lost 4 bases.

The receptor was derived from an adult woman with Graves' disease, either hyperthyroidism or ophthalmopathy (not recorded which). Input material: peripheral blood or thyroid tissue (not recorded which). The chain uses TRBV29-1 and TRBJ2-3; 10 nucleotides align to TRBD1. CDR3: CSVIGTGADTQYF. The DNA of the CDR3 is TGCAGCGTTATCGGGACAGGGGCAGATACGCAGTATTTT.